The rows below give T cell receptor beta chains drawn from one sample of a study of T cell repertoires in cytomegalovirus infection. MiXCR, run by TCRdb on the reads, gives a single entry per CDR3 protein. Here the sample spans about 100,000 distinct CDR3 sequences, 23% being singletons. The sample was CD8+ T cells from PBMCs. These receptors originate from a human donor in good health (CMV status not recorded). Some clones in this sample may be carry-over from other donors' samples. Both conserved end residues are part of each CDR3. Each record gives: CDR3 protein, CDR3 DNA, D gene, V gene, J gene, clone size. D genes are given only for firm matches. Where a row states a size, it is once, few, many or the class of an expanded clone; other rows omit it.

CASSPASDPDYGYTF	TGTGCCAGCAGCCCCGCTTCCGATCCCGACTATGGCTACACCTTC	NA	TRBV7-9	TRBJ1-2	NA
CASSHRPGGEEQYF	TGTGCCAGCAGCCACCGACCCGGGGGCGAAGAGCAGTACTTC	NA	TRBV7-6	TRBJ2-7	NA
CASSFVPGLMGTEAFF	TGTGCCAGCAGCTTTGTGCCAGGACTTATGGGCACTGAAGCTTTCTTT	NA	TRBV7-9	TRBJ1-1	many
CASSQGGVYQPQHF	TGTGCCAGCAGCCAAGGTGGGGTCTATCAGCCCCAGCATTTT	NA	TRBV7-9	TRBJ1-5	few
CASTGEGGPNEQFF	TGTGCCAGCACCGGTGAGGGAGGACCCAATGAGCAGTTCTTC	NA	TRBV7-9	TRBJ2-1	NA
CASGAGTTSTDTQYF	TGTGCTAGTGGTGCCGGGACTACTAGCACAGATACGCAGTATTTT	TRBD2	TRBV12-5	TRBJ2-3	NA
CASSVSAGYTEAFF	TGTGCCAGCAGCGTTTCCGCCGGCTACACTGAAGCTTTCTTT	NA	TRBV7-6	TRBJ1-1	NA
CASGHSGTVNEKLFF	TGTGCTAGTGGCCACTCCGGGACCGTGAATGAAAAACTGTTTTTT	NA	TRBV12-5	TRBJ1-4	many
CASSQDNVPGLGRANVLTF	TGCGCCAGCAGCCAAGATAACGTACCGGGTTTAGGAAGGGCCAACGTCCTGACTTTC	NA	TRBV4-1	TRBJ2-6	few
CAWRNRGYYEQYF	TGTGCCTGGAGGAACAGGGGGTACTACGAGCAGTACTTC	TRBD1	TRBV30	TRBJ2-7	NA
CASSLRTGSRGANVLTF	TGTGCCAGCAGCTTACGGACAGGGTCGCGAGGGGCCAACGTCCTGACTTTC	TRBD1	TRBV7-2	TRBJ2-6	many
CSAGRSGSLGDTQYF	TGCAGCGCCGGCCGGTCAGGATCTTTAGGAGATACGCAGTATTTT	NA	TRBV29-1	TRBJ2-3	NA
CASSTDREDEQYF	TGTGCCAGCAGTACTGACAGGGAGGACGAGCAGTACTTC	NA	TRBV28	TRBJ2-7	NA
CATTVDMGNQPQHF	TGTGCCACCACCGTGGACATGGGCAATCAGCCCCAGCATTTT	NA	TRBV15	TRBJ1-5	many
CASSPIGTGPSYEQYF	TGTGCCAGCAGTCCCATCGGGACAGGGCCCTCCTACGAGCAGTACTTC	TRBD1	TRBV28	TRBJ2-7	few
CASSASRPYEQYF	TGTGCCAGCAGTGCGAGTAGACCCTACGAGCAGTACTTC	NA	TRBV2	TRBJ2-7	NA
CSAGPAPNYGYTF	TGCAGTGCGGGCCCGGCTCCTAACTATGGCTACACCTTC	NA	TRBV20-1	TRBJ1-2	NA
CASSLTGRGLHF	TGTGCCAGCAGCCTGACAGGCCGAGGCCTCCACTTT	NA	TRBV27	TRBJ1-6	few